Reported below is one TCR beta chain. Terminally differentiated effector memory CD45RA+ cells were left out of the naive CD8 fraction, which was CD45RO-negative and positively selected for CCR7. The sample originates from a study of shared clonotypes between healthy human individuals. Profiling relied on immunoSEQ multiplex PCR, and the TCRdb table lists in-frame clones only, not all of them. The profile shows 1.5 million to 2.5 million clones, about 94% of them singletons. CDR3 length equals 15 residues. V was shortened by 0 bases and J by 4 bases, with 13 bases between the two germline ends. Per germline, CDR1 MNHEY and CDR2 SVGAGI.

This receptor was obtained from a man aged 18-30 years in good health. The material sequenced was naive CD8+ T cells sorted from blood. This chain uses TRBV6-5 with TRBJ2-7; no firm D call. CDR3 coding DNA: TGTGCCAGCAGTTACTCGACGGCCTTTTTATACGAGCAGTACTTC. Protein product: CASSYSTAFLYEQYF.